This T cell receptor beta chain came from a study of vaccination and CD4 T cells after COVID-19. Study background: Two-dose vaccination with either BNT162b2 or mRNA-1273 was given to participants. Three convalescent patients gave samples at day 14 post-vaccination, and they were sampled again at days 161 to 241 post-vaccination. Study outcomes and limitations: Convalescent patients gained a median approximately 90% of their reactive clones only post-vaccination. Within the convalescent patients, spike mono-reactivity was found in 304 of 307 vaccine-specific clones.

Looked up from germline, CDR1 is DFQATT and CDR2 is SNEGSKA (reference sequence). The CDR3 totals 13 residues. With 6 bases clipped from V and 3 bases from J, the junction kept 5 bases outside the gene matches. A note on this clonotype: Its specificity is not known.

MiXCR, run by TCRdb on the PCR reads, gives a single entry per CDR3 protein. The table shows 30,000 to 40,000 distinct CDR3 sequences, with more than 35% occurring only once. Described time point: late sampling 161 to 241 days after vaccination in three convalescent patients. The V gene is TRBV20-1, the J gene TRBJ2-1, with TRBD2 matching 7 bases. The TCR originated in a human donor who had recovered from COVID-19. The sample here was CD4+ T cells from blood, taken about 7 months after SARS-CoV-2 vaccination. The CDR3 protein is CSALAENYNEQFF. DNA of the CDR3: TGCAGTGCCCTAGCGGAGAACTACAATGAGCAGTTCTTC.